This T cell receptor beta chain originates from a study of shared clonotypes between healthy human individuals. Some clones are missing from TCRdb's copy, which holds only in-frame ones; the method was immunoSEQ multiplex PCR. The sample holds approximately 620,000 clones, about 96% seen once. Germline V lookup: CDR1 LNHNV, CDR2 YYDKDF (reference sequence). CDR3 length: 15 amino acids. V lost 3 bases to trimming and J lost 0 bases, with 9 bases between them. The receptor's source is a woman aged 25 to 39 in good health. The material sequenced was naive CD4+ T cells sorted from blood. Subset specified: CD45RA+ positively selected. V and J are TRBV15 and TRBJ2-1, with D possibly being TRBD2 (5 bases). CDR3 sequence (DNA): TGTGCCACCAGCAGGGAGGAGAGCTCCTACAATGAGCAGTTCTTC. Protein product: CATSREESSYNEQFF.